This TCR beta chain was identified during a study of T cell responses to AZD1222 COVID-19 vaccine. Germline V lookup: CDR1 MDHEN, CDR2 SYDVKM. Trimming left V 1 base short and J 0 bases short, with 16 bases between. CDR3 size: 18 residues. TCRdb keeps only in-frame clones here, not all; method: immunoSEQ multiplex PCR. The repertoire consists of over 100,000 clones, with approximately 90% occurring once and the leading ten covering 1.5% to 2%. This specimen consisted of peripheral blood, obtained on day 0 of AZD1222 vaccination. V gene TRBV28 combines with J gene TRBJ2-1; D might be TRBD2 (5 bases). The TCR originated in an adult in good health. The CDR3 bases are TGTGCCAGCAGTTTATCCGATATAACTCGGGGCTCCTACAATGAGCAGTTCTTC. Translated, it gives CASSLSDITRGSYNEQFF.